A single sample is the source of the 4 T cell receptor beta chains below, sequenced in a study of cytomegalovirus exposure and HLA in healthy donors. Sequencing used immunoSEQ multiplex PCR; TCRdb keeps in-frame clones, though not all of them. The profile covers roughly 150,000 clones, with about 88% appearing a single time and about 2.2% taken by the ten largest. Source material: PBMCs. These receptors came from a young woman in good health and CMV-seronegative.

The CDR3 DNA sequence: TGCGCCAGCAGCCAAGTGAATAGCGGGGTTCGCACCTACGAGCAGTACTTC. As protein: CASSQVNSGVRTYEQYF. V is TRBV4-3 and J is TRBJ2-7; 8 bases are shared with TRBD2. Per the germline V gene, CDR1 is LGHNA and CDR2 is YSLEER. V was pared by 1 base and J by 2 bases, with 10 bases of the junction left unmatched. The CDR3 length is 17 residues.

The chain is built from TRBV4-3 and TRBJ2-7; TRBD1 might be the D (8 bases). Germline CDR1 reads LGHNA; CDR2 reads YSLEER. The CDR3 runs 15 residues. V was trimmed by 4 bases and J by 5 bases, leaving 18 bases between them. CDR3: CASSRKRDRNNEQYF. The CDR3 nucleotides are TGCGCCAGCAGCCGAAAGCGGGACAGGAATAACGAGCAGTACTTC.

This rearrangement joins TRBV2 to TRBJ1-1; the D is unclear. V lost 0 bases and J 14 bases, leaving 7 bases between the germline ends. Germline V gene data show CDR1 as SNHLY and CDR2 as FYNNEI. The CDR3 contains 10 residues. For the CDR3, the DNA is TGTGCCAGCAGTGAAGCCAGGCCCTTCTTT. Its protein is CASSEARPFF. Based on the CDR3 plus reference TRBV2 and TRBJ1-1, the full variable domain is EPEVTQTPSHQVTQMGQEVILRCVPISNHLYFYWYRQILGQKVEFLVSFYNNEISEKSEIFDDQFSVERPDGSNFTLKIRSTKLEDSAMYFCASSEARPFFGQGTRLTVV.

CDR3 DNA: TGTGCCAGCAGTGTAAAGGCGGGGAATTCACCCCTCCACTTT. This gives the protein CASSVKAGNSPLHF. The chain is built from TRBV27 and TRBJ1-6; D remains unclear. The CDR3 length is 14 residues. V shed 5 bases and J shed 7 bases, with 12 bases lying between them. Germline V CDR1 and CDR2: MNHEY, SMNVEV (reference sequence).